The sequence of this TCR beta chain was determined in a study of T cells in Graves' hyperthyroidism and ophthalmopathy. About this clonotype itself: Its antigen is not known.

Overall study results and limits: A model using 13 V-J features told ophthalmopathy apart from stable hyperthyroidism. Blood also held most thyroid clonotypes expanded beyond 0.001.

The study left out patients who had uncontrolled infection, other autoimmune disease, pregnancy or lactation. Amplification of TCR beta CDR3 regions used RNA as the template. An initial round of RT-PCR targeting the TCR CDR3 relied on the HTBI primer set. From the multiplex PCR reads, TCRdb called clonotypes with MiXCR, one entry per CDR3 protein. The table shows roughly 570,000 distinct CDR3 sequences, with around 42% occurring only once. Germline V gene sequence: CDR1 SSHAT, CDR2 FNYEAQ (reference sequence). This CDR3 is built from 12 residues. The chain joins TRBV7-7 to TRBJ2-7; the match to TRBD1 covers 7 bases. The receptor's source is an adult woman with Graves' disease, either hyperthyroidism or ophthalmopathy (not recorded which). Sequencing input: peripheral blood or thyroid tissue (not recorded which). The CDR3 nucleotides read TGTGCTAGTAGGGGGCCTGACTACGAGCAGTACTTC. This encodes CASRGPDYEQYF.